These 31 T cell receptor beta chains originate from one sample sequenced in a study of T cell responses to AZD1222 COVID-19 vaccine. Only in-frame clones appear in the TCRdb table, and some are missing; sequencing was by immunoSEQ multiplex PCR. The repertoire consists of approximately 21,000 clones, with more than 70% occurring once and the leading ten covering 15% to 20%. Sample: peripheral blood, taken 28 days after the second AZD1222 dose. All receptors come from an adult who received the AZD1222 COVID-19 vaccine.

The chain uses TRBV11-1 and TRBJ1-1, with D maybe TRBD1 (5 bases). Trimming stripped 2 bases from V and 3 bases from J, with 13 bases between. Per the germline V gene, CDR1 is SGHAT and CDR2 is FQDESV (reference sequence). The CDR3 consists of 15 residues. CDR3 sequence reads: CASSLQGQGHTEAFF. CDR3 coding DNA: TGTGCCAGCAGCTTACAAGGGCAGGGTCACACTGAAGCTTTCTTT.

The chain recombines TRBV11-3 with TRBJ1-2; 7 nucleotides match TRBD1. Trimming at V came to 1 base and at J to 7 bases, leaving 3 bases not matched to a gene. The CDR3 has 13 amino acids. Germline V gene lookup returns CDR1 SGHNT and CDR2 YENEEA. CDR3 in DNA: TGTGCCAGCAGCTTAGCAGGGGGTGGTGGCTACACCTTC. It specifies CASSLAGGGGYTF.

This clone was detected only once. This chain uses TRBV7-3 with TRBJ2-1; possible D gene TRBD1, 6 bases. Germline CDR1 reads SGHTA; CDR2 reads FQGTGA. V lost 0 bases, J lost 0 bases, and 12 bases lay in between. This CDR3 comprises 17 residues. The CDR3 sequence: CASSLTSAGASYNEQFF. CDR3 nucleotides: TGTGCCAGCAGCTTAACGTCGGCAGGGGCCTCCTACAATGAGCAGTTCTTC.

This clone was counted a few times. The chain combines TRBV24-1 with TRBJ2-2; D might be TRBD2 (5 bases). The V gene lost 7 bases and the J gene lost 0 bases, with 11 bases spanning the gap. CDR1 is KGHDR and CDR2 is SFDVKD in the germline V gene. This CDR3 region has 15 residues. The DNA for the CDR3 is TGTGCCACCAGCAGCGGAGGCGCGAACACCGGGGAGCTGTTTTTT. Translated, it gives CATSSGGANTGELFF.

The rearrangement links TRBV14 to TRBJ1-1; the D gene is possibly TRBD1 (5 bases). The CDR3 runs to 17 residues. The V gene's germline CDR1 is SGHDN and CDR2 FVKESK. V was trimmed by 0 bases and J by 4 bases, leaving 18 bases between them. DNA of the CDR3: TGTGCCAGCAGCCAAGATAGGGGCGCGGTGATAGCCACTGAAGCTTTCTTT. This sequence encodes CASSQDRGAVIATEAFF.

The rearrangement joins TRBV6-5 to TRBJ2-5; D gene ambiguous. The germline V gene encodes CDR1 MNHEY and CDR2 SVGAGI. This CDR3 has 12 residues. V dropped 4 bases and J dropped 1 base, with 4 bases sitting between them. The CDR3 coding sequence is TGTGCCAGCAGTTTCAGCCAAGAGACCCAGTACTTC. Encoded protein: CASSFSQETQYF.

This clone is medium-sized (0.01 to 0.1%). The chain employs TRBV5-6 and TRBJ2-1, with D possibly TRBD2 on 6 matching bases. V lost 1 base to trimming and J lost 9 bases, with 8 bases between them. The germline CDR1 and CDR2 sequences are SGHDT and YYEEEE. This CDR3 spans 12 amino acids. The CDR3 region is CASSLRGTEQFF. CDR3 nucleotides: TGTGCCAGCAGCTTGCGGGGGACTGAGCAGTTCTTC. Supplemented by reference TRBV5-6 and TRBJ2-1, the full variable domain reads DAGVTQSPTHLIKTRGQQVTLRCSPKSGHDTVSWYQQALGQGPQFIFQYYEEEERQRGNFPDRFSGHQFPNYSSELNVNALLLGDSALYLCASSLRGTEQFFGPGTRLTVL.

Only a few counts were recorded for this clone. This sequence joins TRBV2 and TRBJ1-4, with a tentative D call TRBD1 (6 bases). The CDR3 totals 13 residues. V gave up 5 bases and J gave up 4 bases, with 8 bases separating them. CDR1 SNHLY and CDR2 FYNNEI come from the germline V gene. The DNA for the CDR3 is TGTGCCAGCAGTAAGGACAGTAATGAAAAACTGTTTTTT. Its protein is CASSKDSNEKLFF.

This chain connects TRBV28 to TRBJ1-2; 7 bases are a match to TRBD1. CDR3 length equals 13 residues. V trimming: 8 bases; J trimming: 0 bases; junction bases outside the gene matches: 3. In germline, CDR1 is MDHEN, CDR2 SYDVKM. As DNA, the CDR3 is TGTGCCAGCGGGACAGCTGCTAACTATGGCTACACCTTC. It translates to CASGTAANYGYTF.

The chain is built from TRBV30 and TRBJ2-1; D not certain. The CDR3 has 13 residues. CDR1 and CDR2 (germline): GTSNPN, SVGIG (reference sequence). V shed 3 bases and J shed 1 base, with 7 bases lying between them. In DNA, the CDR3 is TGTGCCTGGAGCGGCAGTTCCTACAATGAGCAGTTCTTC. This translates into CAWSGSSYNEQFF.

This sequence joins TRBV5-4 and TRBJ1-1, with TRBD1 identical over 9 bases. V lost 0 bases to trimming and J lost 2 bases; unmatched junction nucleotides: 5. Germline-derived CDR1 and CDR2 are SGHNT and YYREEE (reference sequence). This CDR3 spans 16 amino acids. The CDR3 loop is CASSLGGGQGNTEAFF. DNA for the CDR3: TGTGCCAGCAGCTTGGGAGGGGGACAGGGTAACACTGAAGCTTTCTTT.

The chain carries TRBV3-1 (or the pseudogene TRBV3-2) and TRBJ2-1; no clear D. Germline CDR1 and CDR2: LGHDT and YNNKEL (reference sequence). V lost 5 bases and J lost 7, with 18 bases in between. The CDR3 is 15 residues long. This chain's CDR3 is CASSDEGGRRNEQFF. Written as DNA, the CDR3 is TGTGCCAGCAGCGACGAAGGTGGTCGGCGTAATGAGCAGTTCTTC.

There are a few counts of this clone. The chain uses TRBV2 and TRBJ2-7; TRBD1 matches at 10 bases. The J segment lost 1 base and the V segment lost 7 bases, leaving 4 bases of the junction unmatched. CDR3 length equals 14 residues. The V gene's germline CDR1 is SNHLY and CDR2 FYNNEI. The CDR3 is CASKLDRGSYEQYF. The CDR3 DNA reads TGTGCCAGCAAGTTGGACAGGGGGTCCTACGAGCAGTACTTC.

The chain recombines TRBV6-1 with TRBJ2-6; D not resolved. Germline V lookup: CDR1 MNHNS, CDR2 SASEGT. The CDR3 runs to 15 residues. The V end was cut by 1 base, the J end by 0 bases, with 4 bases between. The CDR3: CASSEDSSGANVLTF. The CDR3 bases are TGTGCCAGCAGTGAAGACAGCTCTGGGGCCAACGTCCTGACTTTC.

A few counts support this clone. The chain is built from TRBV4-3 and TRBJ1-2; D gene unclear. The germline V gene encodes CDR1 LGHNA and CDR2 YSLEER. The V end lost 1 base, the J end lost 6 bases, and 9 bases lay between the germline ends. The CDR3 has 13 residues. The DNA of the CDR3 is TGCGCCAGCAGCCAAGCAAGGGTTCATGGCTACACCTTC. Translating it yields CASSQARVHGYTF.

V is TRBV20-1 and J is TRBJ2-1; 7 positions match TRBD2. Germline values: CDR1 DFQATT, CDR2 SNEGSKA (reference sequence). Trimming cost V 3 bases and J 7 bases; bases outside gene matches: 9. The CDR3 totals 14 residues. The CDR3 sequence is CSASWAGEGNEQFF. For the CDR3, the DNA is TGCAGTGCTAGTTGGGCGGGAGAGGGAAATGAGCAGTTCTTC.

This rearrangement joins TRBV19 to TRBJ2-2; 9 nucleotides align to TRBD1. V dropped 7 bases and J dropped 6; count of bases not matched to a gene: 9. Per germline, CDR1 LNHDA and CDR2 SQIVND (reference sequence). The CDR3 spans 15 residues. CDR3 nucleotides: TGTGCCAGTAACCTACAGGGGGCGGTGGCCGGGGAGCTGTTTTTT. It specifies CASNLQGAVAGELFF.

The rearrangement uses TRBV19 and TRBJ2-1, with 10 positions matching TRBD2. Per the germline V gene, CDR1 is LNHDA and CDR2 is SQIVND (reference sequence). Germline trimming cut 4 bases from V and 5 bases from J; bases unmatched to any gene: 14. This CDR3 has 18 residues. The CDR3 protein is CASSTASGSHEGNNEQFF. The CDR3 DNA follows: TGTGCCAGTAGTACGGCTAGCGGGAGTCACGAAGGTAACAATGAGCAGTTCTTC.

The rearrangement joins TRBV7-2 to TRBJ1-4; a weak D match, TRBD1 (5 bases). The V gene lost 6 bases and the J gene lost 6 bases, with 11 bases spanning the gap. Germline V CDR1 and CDR2: SGHTA, FQGNSA. The CDR3 totals 13 residues. CDR3 sequence (DNA): TGTGCCAGCAGTTGGGGGGTTCATGAAAAACTGTTTTTT. Translation gives CASSWGVHEKLFF.

This chain links TRBV19 with TRBJ1-1; D ambiguous. CDR3 size: 13 residues. V was cut by 5 bases and J by 8 bases, with 15 bases left in between. The germline CDR1 and CDR2 sequences are LNHDA and SQIVND (reference sequence). CDR3 loop: CASSPDNHGEAFF. The DNA for the CDR3 is TGTGCCAGTAGTCCAGACAATCATGGGGAAGCTTTCTTT.

The rearrangement uses TRBV15 and TRBJ1-2, with 8 bases that match TRBD1. This CDR3 contains 15 residues. The V gene end was trimmed by 1 base and the J gene end by 6 bases; junction bases not matched to a gene: 7. Germline-derived CDR1 and CDR2 are LNHNV and YYDKDF (reference sequence). The CDR3 protein is CATSRGGQGDHGYTF. The CDR3 DNA follows: TGTGCCACCAGCAGAGGAGGACAGGGAGACCATGGCTACACCTTC.

This clone was seen a single time. The genes are TRBV11-3 and TRBJ2-1; 10 bases are shared with TRBD2. The CDR3 length is 19 residues. CDR1 is SGHNT, CDR2 YENEEA, per germline. Trimming at V came to 5 bases and at J to 9 bases, leaving 22 bases not matched to a gene. CDR3 in amino acids: CASSPPLGSGRAMFGEQFF. The CDR3 DNA reads as TGTGCCAGCAGCCCCCCCTTGGGGAGCGGGAGGGCCATGTTCGGTGAGCAGTTCTTC.

The chain recombines TRBV14 with TRBJ1-4, with D unresolved. Germline CDR1 and CDR2: SGHDN and FVKESK. Trimming took off 1 base at V and 1 base at J, with 7 bases between the two ends. The length of the CDR3 is 15 residues. The CDR3 region is CASSQAWGTNEKLFF. Written as DNA, the CDR3 is TGTGCCAGCAGCCAAGCTTGGGGAACTAATGAAAAACTGTTTTTT. The variable domain in full, completed from reference TRBV14 and TRBJ1-4, reads EAGVTQFPSHSVIEKGQTVTLRCDPISGHDNLYWYRRVMGKEIKFLLHFVKESKQDESGMPNNRFLAERTGGTYSTLKVQPAELEDSGVYFCASSQAWGTNEKLFFGSGTQLSVL.

This clone was counted once. The chain has TRBV30 and TRBJ2-3, with no clear D. The CDR3 has 12 amino acids. The V end lost 2 bases, the J end lost 3 bases, and 6 bases lay between the germline ends. Germline loops: CDR1 GTSNPN, CDR2 SVGIG (reference sequence). CDR3 amino acids: CAWSRSTDTQYF. As DNA, the CDR3 is TGTGCCTGGAGTAGATCGACAGATACGCAGTATTTT.

V and J are TRBV9 and TRBJ1-6, with 8 bases aligning to TRBD1. The J segment lost 5 bases and the V segment lost 2 bases, leaving 3 bases of the junction unmatched. The CDR3 loop spans 15 amino acids. CDR1 and CDR2 from the germline V gene are SGDLS and YYNGEE. The CDR3 protein is CASSVRQGNNSPLHF. In nucleotides, the CDR3 is TGTGCCAGCAGCGTCCGACAGGGGAATAATTCACCCCTCCACTTT.

This chain links TRBV2 with TRBJ2-1; 7 bases match TRBD2. The CDR3 extends over 13 amino acids. J gave up 6 bases and V 6 bases, and 5 bases lay outside the gene matches. Germline CDR1 is SNHLY and CDR2 is FYNNEI. The CDR3 nucleotides read TGTGCCAGCAGATGGACTAGTACCAATGAGCAGTTCTTC. Its protein is CASRWTSTNEQFF.

The chain recombines TRBV7-9 with TRBJ1-1; 10 bases match TRBD1. V shed 5 bases and J 4 bases; nucleotides not matched to a gene: 7. Germline V CDR1 and CDR2: SEHNR, FQNEAQ (reference sequence). The CDR3 spans 15 residues. As DNA, the CDR3 is TGTGCCAGCAGCCAGGGACAGGGGTTTGTCACTGAAGCTTTCTTT. This codes for CASSQGQGFVTEAFF.

The chain has TRBV2 and TRBJ2-1; 13 bases match TRBD2. CDR1 and CDR2 (germline): SNHLY, FYNNEI. Trimming took 6 bases from V and 1 from J; bases not matched to a gene: 3. This CDR3 region has 16 residues. The CDR3 protein is CASSGTSGDSYNEQFF. The CDR3 nucleotides are TGTGCCAGCAGCGGGACTAGCGGGGATTCCTACAATGAGCAGTTCTTC. Full variable domain (missing parts from reference TRBV2 and TRBJ2-1): EPEVTQTPSHQVTQMGQEVILRCVPISNHLYFYWYRQILGQKVEFLVSFYNNEISEKSEIFDDQFSVERPDGSNFTLKIRSTKLEDSAMYFCASSGTSGDSYNEQFFGPGTRLTVL.

The J gene is TRBJ1-6, the V gene TRBV25-1; 7 nucleotides line up with TRBD1. The junction had 4 bases not matched to a gene; V was cut back by 7 bases and J by 7 bases. Germline loops: CDR1 MGHDK, CDR2 SYGVNS. CDR3 length equals 13 residues. In DNA form, the CDR3 reads TGTGCCAGCACAGGGACAGTCAATTCACCCCTCCACTTT. This sequence encodes CASTGTVNSPLHF.

V gene TRBV7-2 combines with J gene TRBJ2-5; 9 bases are a match to TRBD2. This CDR3 spans 16 amino acids. Per germline, CDR1 SGHTA and CDR2 FQGNSA. With V trimmed by 4 bases and J by 4 bases, 10 bases remained unmatched. The CDR3 reads CASSSLLSGRGETQYF. The CDR3, as DNA: TGTGCCAGCAGCTCGCTACTTAGCGGGAGAGGAGAGACCCAGTACTTC.

Only a few counts were recorded for this clone. V and J are TRBV19 and TRBJ2-1; D not certain. CDR1 and CDR2 from the germline V gene are LNHDA and SQIVND (reference sequence). The CDR3 sequence is 9 residues long. V was cut by 10 bases and J by 8 bases, with 6 bases left in between. The CDR3: CATGDEQFF. CDR3 DNA sequence: TGTGCCACCGGCGATGAGCAGTTCTTC.